This TCR beta chain was profiled in a study of beta chain features in type 1 diabetes. Study results and limitations: Individuals with type 1 diabetes displayed fewer insertions and more deletions at VDJ junctions. It was among patients, rather than healthy donors, that naive, central memory and Treg TCRB repertoires appeared more similar.

Sequencing targeted expressed TCRB transcripts, as all isolated RNA had been reverse transcribed. Assay used: immunoSEQ multiplex PCR; TCRdb lists only in-frame clones, some missing. This sample has around 150,000 clones, with approximately 8.1% found just once. Regarding this clone: Its antigen is not known.

CDR1 and CDR2 (germline): SGHTA, FQGTGA. The CDR3 has 16 amino acids. After removal of 5 bases from V and 2 bases from J, the junction contained 9 bases not matched to a gene. What was sequenced was central memory CD4+ T cells from blood. The chain has TRBV7-3 and TRBJ2-5, with 9 positions matching TRBD2. This TCR was sampled from a man younger than 30 in good health. The CDR3 bases are TGTGCCAGCAGCAAAAGGGTTAGCGGGGGACAAGAGACCCAGTACTTC. Protein: CASSKRVSGGQETQYF.